The 9 T cell receptor beta chains given below trace back to one sample, sequenced in a study of tumor-infiltrating lymphocytes in primary liver carcinoma. The tissue used was unsorted bulk material of about 19-30 mg. RNA and DNA were co-extracted from it with the AllPrep DNA/RNA mini kit. Using a constant-region primer together with ProtoScript II reverse transcriptase, TCR beta cDNA was made from approximately 0.55 ug of total RNA. Three rounds of nested multiplex PCR with slightly modified ARM-PCR produced TCR beta libraries. The first two PCR rounds, roughly 11 cycles each, used TRBV1-TRBV30 forward primers and a C-beta reverse primer. TCRdb re-called the multiplex PCR reads with MiXCR, one entry per CDR3 protein. The sample lists 90,000 to 150,000 distinct CDR3 sequences; around two thirds were seen once. What was sequenced was tumor-adjacent normal liver tissue. The receptors were sampled from a woman in her sixties with primary liver carcinoma and hepatitis B virus infection.

The rearrangement joins TRBV6-5 to TRBJ1-2; a weak D match, TRBD1 (5 bases). Germline CDR1 MNHEY, CDR2 SVGAGI. The V end was cut by 11 bases, the J end by 4 bases, with 17 bases between. The CDR3 totals 13 residues. Here the CDR3 reads CADSYGTGYGYTF. The DNA of the CDR3 is TGTGCCGACAGTTATGGGACGGGCTATGGCTACACCTTC.

As concerns this clonotype: A read error may explain this, as a much larger clone is one base away. CDR3 DNA sequence: TGTGCCATCAGCAGACAATTCCAAGAGACCCAGTACTTC. Translating it yields CAISRQFQETQYF. The chain has TRBV10-3 and TRBJ2-5; D is ambiguous. The CDR3 runs 13 residues. Germline V CDR1 and CDR2: ENHRY, SYGVKD. V gave up 6 bases and J gave up 1 base, with 9 bases separating them.

This clonotype came up a few times. A much larger clonotype is one base distant, so this may be a read error. The CDR3 nucleotides are TGTGCCACCACTCCTAGCGGGGACGTCAATGAGCAGTTCTTC. Translated, it gives CATTPSGDVNEQFF. The J gene is TRBJ2-1, the V gene TRBV10-3; 9 bases fit TRBD2. This CDR3 comprises 14 residues. The V gene's germline CDR1 is ENHRY and CDR2 SYGVKD. After removal of 10 bases from V and 6 bases from J, the junction contained 10 bases not matched to a gene.

This chain links TRBV11-2 with TRBJ1-2, with 9 bases that match TRBD1. The V segment lost 9 bases and the J segment 10 bases; nucleotides outside the gene matches: 6. Germline values: CDR1 SGHAT, CDR2 FQNNGV. This CDR3 spans 11 amino acids. In DNA form, the CDR3 reads TGTGCCAGGGGACAGGGCCATGACTACACCTTC. Residues: CARGQGHDYTF.

Worth noting for this clonotype: At one boundary the junction diverges from the germline segment, which might be a read error. This chain links TRBV6-5 with TRBJ2-7; maybe TRBD2 (6 bases). From germline, CDR1 is MNHEY and CDR2 SVGAGI. This CDR3 contains 16 residues. CDR3 nucleotides: TGTGCCAGCAGTAAGACTACCGGGGCAGGGTACCGGGAGCGGTACTTC. Translation: CASSKTTGAGYRERYF.

V gene TRBV29-1 combines with J gene TRBJ2-7; D could derive from TRBD1 or TRBD2 (5 bases each). Germline V gene lookup returns CDR1 SQVTM and CDR2 ANQGSEA. The CDR3 has 14 residues. The CDR3 sequence is CNATGPKGSYEQYF. The CDR3 region has the DNA TGCAACGCGACGGGACCCAAGGGCTCCTACGAGCAGTACTTC.

This clonotype has a count of ten or more. The CDR3 carries no conserved terminal phenylalanine or tryptophan, so it likely arises from a read error. The V call is TRBV6-1, the J call TRBJ1-1; D gene ambiguous. V was clipped by 3 bases and J by 5 bases, with 7 bases between them. CDR3 length: 12 residues. CDR1 and CDR2 (germline): MNHNS, SASEGT. The CDR3 DNA sequence: TGTGCCAGCAGTGAGGTAGGAACTGAAGCTTTCTCT. Translation gives CASSEVGTEAFS.

To note about this clonotype: One end of the junction does not line up with germline, which may come from a read error. This rearrangement joins TRBV7-9 to TRBJ2-1; perhaps TRBD2 as D (6 bases). This CDR3 contains 16 residues. Germline V CDR1 and CDR2: SEHNR, FQNEAQ (reference sequence). The CDR3 sequence: CASSLAGRRGYNEEFF. CDR3 bases: TGTGCCAGCAGCTTAGCAGGGCGGAGGGGATACAATGAGGAGTTCTTT. The entire variable domain, with the rest obtained from reference TRBV7-9 and TRBJ2-1, is as follows: DTGVSQNPRHKITKRGQNVTFRCDPISEHNRLYWYRQTLGQGPEFLTYFQNEAQLEKSRLLSDRFSAERPKGSFSTLEIQRTEQGDSAMYLCASSLAGRRGYNEEFFGPGTRLTVL.

On this clonotype itself: The junction differs from germline at one of its ends, possibly a read error. The V call is TRBV11-2, the J call TRBJ2-1, with TRBD2 matching over 7 bases. The germline gives CDR1 SGHAT, CDR2 FQNNGV. The CDR3 length is 14 residues. The CDR3 coding sequence is TGCGCCAGCAGCTTAGGGGAGGGACTCAATGAGAAGTTCTTC. It codes for CASSLGEGLNEKFF.